The 17 T cell receptor beta chains below were found in one sample sequenced in a study of T cells in Graves' hyperthyroidism and ophthalmopathy. Amplified regions were TCR beta CDR3 sequences from RNA transcripts. TCR CDR3 underwent first-round RT-PCR with the HTBI primer set. TCRdb analysed the multiplex PCR reads with MiXCR anew, one entry per CDR3 protein. Among approximately 520,000 distinct CDR3 sequences listed, 20% to 25% were seen once. The sample comprised blood. These receptors originate from a man younger than 35 with Graves' hyperthyroidism.

In this sample, this clonotype turned up a few times. The CDR3 sequence is CASSPQGESYEQYF. Written as DNA, the CDR3 is TGCGCCAGCAGCCCGCAGGGGGAATCCTACGAGCAGTACTTC. The genes are TRBV4-1 and TRBJ2-7; 7 nucleotides line up with TRBD1. Germline V lookup: CDR1 MGHRA, CDR2 YSYEKL. V dropped 4 bases and J dropped 1; count of bases not matched to a gene: 4. CDR3 length: 14 amino acids.

This clonotype was detected ten times or more. The chain links TRBV11-2 to TRBJ2-5; 9 bases align to TRBD2. The CDR3 length is 18 residues. CDR1 is SGHAT and CDR2 is FQNNGV in the germline V gene. V shed 1 base and J 0 bases; nucleotides not matched to a gene: 9. CDR3 amino acids: CASSLGVAGEAYQETQYF. CDR3 DNA: TGTGCCAGCAGCTTAGGGGTAGCGGGGGAGGCGTACCAAGAGACCCAGTACTTC. Combining the CDR3 with reference TRBV11-2 and TRBJ2-5 gives the whole variable domain EAGVAQSPRYKIIEKRQSVAFWCNPISGHATLYWYQQILGQGPKLLIQFQNNGVVDDSQLPKDRFSAERLKGVDSTLKIQPAKLEDSAVYLCASSLGVAGEAYQETQYFGPGTRLLVL.

This clonotype was observed many times. V usage is TRBV12-3 or TRBV12-4 and J usage is TRBJ1-1; D unclear. The CDR3 runs 12 residues. V was clipped by 6 bases and J by 4 bases, with 9 bases between them. The CDR3 loop reads CASRRSGTEAFF. CDR3 bases: TGTGCCAGCAGGCGGTCCGGCACTGAAGCTTTCTTT.

CDR3 sequence: CASSVGVVPYEQYF. The CDR3 nucleotides read TGTGCCAGCAGCGTAGGGGTGGTTCCCTACGAGCAGTACTTC. The chain joins TRBV9 to TRBJ2-7; D unresolved. The CDR3 is 14 residues long. Trimming removed 0 bases at V and 2 bases at J, with 9 bases between. From germline, CDR1 is SGDLS and CDR2 YYNGEE.

This chain joins TRBV20-1 and TRBJ2-7; possibly TRBD1 or TRBD2 for D (5 bases each). Trimming removed 5 bases at V and 0 bases at J, with 11 bases between. Looked up from germline, CDR1 is DFQATT and CDR2 is SNEGSKA (reference sequence). The CDR3 is 13 amino acids. For the CDR3, the DNA is TGCAGTGCTGAACCGGGGCCCTCCTACGAGCAGTACTTC. Amino acid sequence: CSAEPGPSYEQYF.

This chain connects TRBV7-2 to TRBJ2-7; TRBD2 matches 11 bases. The CDR3 covers 16 residues. V shed 1 base and J 4 bases; nucleotides not matched to a gene: 6. The V gene's germline CDR1 is SGHTA and CDR2 FQGNSA. The CDR3 loop is CASSLGLAGIIYEQYF. CDR3 coding DNA: TGTGCCAGCAGCTTAGGACTAGCGGGGATCATATACGAGCAGTACTTC.

The table lists this clonotype with many counts. The chain joins TRBV28 to TRBJ2-5; tentative D call: TRBD2 (6 bases). CDR1 and CDR2 (germline): MDHEN, SYDVKM. The CDR3 is 17 residues long. V was clipped by 6 bases and J by 4 bases, with 24 bases between them. CDR3 protein: CASSDLGGGRKGETQYF. CDR3 bases: TGTGCCAGCAGCGATCTCGGGGGAGGAAGGAAAGGAGAGACCCAGTACTTC. The complete variable domain, with remaining parts taken from reference TRBV28 and TRBJ2-5, reads DVKVTQSSRYLVKRTGEKVFLECVQDMDHENMFWYRQDPGLGLRLIYFSYDVKMKEKGDIPEGYSVSREKKERFSLILESASTNQTSMYLCASSDLGGGRKGETQYFGPGTRLLVL.

The chain has TRBV4-1 and TRBJ1-5; perhaps TRBD1 as D (6 bases). V gave up 4 bases and J gave up 9 bases, with 22 bases separating them. The germline gives CDR1 MGHRA, CDR2 YSYEKL. The length of the CDR3 is 16 residues. This CDR3 is CASSPEVGQSPRPQHF. CDR3 bases: TGCGCCAGCAGCCCAGAGGTTGGACAGAGCCCCCGGCCCCAGCATTTT.

This clonotype showed up just a few times. This chain uses TRBV7-2 with TRBJ2-5; a weak D match, TRBD2 (6 bases). Germline values: CDR1 SGHTA, CDR2 FQGNSA. Trimming stripped 1 base from V and 9 bases from J, with 15 bases between. The CDR3 runs to 14 residues. CDR3 coding DNA: TGTGCCAGCAGCTTAGAATTGTCGGGAGTAGCCCAGTACTTC. It specifies CASSLELSGVAQYF.

The V and J genes are TRBV12-3 or TRBV12-4 and TRBJ2-3; the D gene is possibly TRBD1 (6 bases). CDR3 length equals 15 residues. Deletions cut 9 bases from V and 2 bases from J, with 18 bases between. The CDR3 here is CARIQRGCFTDTQYF. CDR3 sequence (DNA): TGTGCCAGAATACAGAGGGGGTGTTTCACAGATACGCAGTATTTT.

This clonotype appeared a few times. The chain uses TRBV6-5 and TRBJ1-5; unclear D gene. V was pared by 2 bases and J by 7 bases, with 9 bases between. The germline V gene encodes CDR1 MNHEY and CDR2 SVGAGI. The CDR3 spans 13 residues. This chain's CDR3 is CASSYAENQPQHF. DNA of the CDR3: TGTGCCAGCAGTTACGCAGAGAACCAGCCCCAGCATTTT.

This clonotype has at least ten counts. This CDR3 reads CASSLPAGLGETQYF. In nucleotides, the CDR3 is TGTGCCAGCAGTTTACCGGCAGGGCTAGGTGAGACCCAGTACTTC. V and J are TRBV28 and TRBJ2-5, with D possibly being TRBD1 (5 bases). The germline V gene has CDR1 MDHEN and CDR2 SYDVKM. The V end was cut by 2 bases, the J end by 5 bases, with 15 bases between. The CDR3 spans 15 residues.

In this sample, this clonotype turned up many times. This chain connects TRBV30 to TRBJ2-5, with D perhaps matching TRBD2 (7 bases). Germline CDR1 and CDR2: GTSNPN and SVGIG (reference sequence). This CDR3 has 14 amino acids. V lost 2 bases and J lost 4, with 14 bases in between. CDR3 sequence reads: CAWSIGGPSETQYF. The DNA for the CDR3 is TGTGCCTGGAGTATCGGGGGGCCTTCAGAGACCCAGTACTTC.

This clonotype was recorded many times. The V call is TRBV19, the J call TRBJ2-2; D uncertain. The germline V and J ends were trimmed by 9 bases and 2 bases, with 4 bases remaining between them. This CDR3 region has 11 residues. CDR1 and CDR2 from the germline V gene are LNHDA and SQIVND (reference sequence). The CDR3 here is CASSNTGELFF. The CDR3 nucleotides are TGTGCCAGCAGCAACACCGGGGAGCTGTTTTTT. Complete variable domain (other parts from reference TRBV19 and TRBJ2-2): DGGITQSPKYLFRKEGQNVTLSCEQNLNHDAMYWYRQDPGQGLRLIYYSQIVNDFQKGDIAEGYSVSREKKESFPLTVTSAQKNPTAFYLCASSNTGELFFGEGSRLTVL.

The genes are TRBV4-1 and TRBJ1-6; 10 nucleotides align to TRBD1. The V gene end was trimmed by 0 bases and the J gene end by 10 bases; junction bases not matched to a gene: 6. The CDR3 length is 16 residues. Germline V gene sequence: CDR1 MGHRA, CDR2 YSYEKL. CDR3 in DNA: TGCGCCAGCAGCCAAGATCGACAGGGGGCGACGTCACCCCTCCACTTT. It specifies CASSQDRQGATSPLHF.

This clonotype has ten or more counts. The chain is built from TRBV11-2 and TRBJ1-1; D is ambiguous. The CDR3 runs to 13 residues. CDR1 and CDR2 (germline): SGHAT, FQNNGV. V was cut by 1 base and J by 7 bases, with 10 bases left in between. CDR3 amino acids: CASSLGGGSEAFF. The CDR3 DNA reads as TGTGCCAGCAGCTTAGGGGGAGGAAGTGAAGCTTTCTTT.

This clonotype has more than one count but fewer than ten. The chain couples TRBV28 to TRBJ1-1, with D unresolved. The CDR3 has 13 residues. V shed 8 bases and J shed 3 bases, with 13 bases lying between them. Looked up from germline, CDR1 is MDHEN and CDR2 is SYDVKM. This CDR3 is CASYASRHTEAFF. As DNA, the CDR3 is TGTGCCAGCTACGCCAGCCGGCACACTGAAGCTTTCTTT. The full variable domain, rest sourced from reference TRBV28 and TRBJ1-1, is DVKVTQSSRYLVKRTGEKVFLECVQDMDHENMFWYRQDPGLGLRLIYFSYDVKMKEKGDIPEGYSVSREKKERFSLILESASTNQTSMYLCASYASRHTEAFFGQGTRLTVV.